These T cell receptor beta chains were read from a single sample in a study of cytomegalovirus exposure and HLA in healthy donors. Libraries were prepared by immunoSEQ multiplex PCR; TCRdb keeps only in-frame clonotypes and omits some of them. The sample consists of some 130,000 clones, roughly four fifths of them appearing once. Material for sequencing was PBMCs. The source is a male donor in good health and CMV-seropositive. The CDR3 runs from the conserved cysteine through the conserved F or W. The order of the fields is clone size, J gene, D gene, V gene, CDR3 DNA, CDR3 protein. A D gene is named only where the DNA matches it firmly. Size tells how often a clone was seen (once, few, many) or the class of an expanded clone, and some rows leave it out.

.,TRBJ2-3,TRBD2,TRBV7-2,TGTGCCAGCAGCTCTGGACTAGCGGGAGTCACAGATACGCAGTATTTT,CASSSGLAGVTDTQYF
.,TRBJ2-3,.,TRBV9,TGTGCCAGCAGCGTAGCCTGGGGCGCGGAAGATACGCAGTATTTT,CASSVAWGAEDTQYF
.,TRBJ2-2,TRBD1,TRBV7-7,TGTGCTAGCAGCTCGGGACAGGGTTCGCGCGGGGAGCTGTTTTTT,CASSSGQGSRGELFF
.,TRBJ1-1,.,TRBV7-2,TGTGCCAGCAGCTTAGTAGAGGCCGGAGAAGCTTTCTTT,CASSLVEAGEAFF
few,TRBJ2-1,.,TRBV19,TGTGCCAGTAGTATGGTTGGAGTCCCCTACAATGAGCAGTTCTTC,CASSMVGVPYNEQFF
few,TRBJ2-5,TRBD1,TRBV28,TGTGCCAGCAGTTTTACCGGACAGGGAGGCCCAGGGGTTCAGACCCAGTACTTC,CASSFTGQGGPGVQTQYF
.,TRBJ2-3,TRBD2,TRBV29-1,TGCAGCGTTGATGGGCTAGCGGGAGATAGAGATACGCAGTATTTT,CSVDGLAGDRDTQYF
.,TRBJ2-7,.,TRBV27,TGTGCCAGTTCTGGCGGGCCCTCCTACGAGCAGTACTTC,CASSGGPSYEQYF
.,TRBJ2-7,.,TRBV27,TGTGCCAGCAGTTTGATGGGGGGGCCCTACGAGCAGTACTTC,CASSLMGGPYEQYF
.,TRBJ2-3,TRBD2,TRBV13,TGTGCCAGCAGCTATTTAGCGGGAGGCTCAGATACGCAGTATTTT,CASSYLAGGSDTQYF
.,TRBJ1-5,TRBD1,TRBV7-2,TGTGCCAGCAGCTTAGCGATACAGGGGGCCGGGCAGCCCCAGCATTTT,CASSLAIQGAGQPQHF
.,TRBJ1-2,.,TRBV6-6,TGTGCCAGCAGTTACTGGGGCTTGAAGGGCTACACCTTC,CASSYWGLKGYTF
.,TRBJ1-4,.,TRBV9,TGTGCCAGCAGCGGAAGTGACTTCGAAAAACTGTTTTTT,CASSGSDFEKLFF
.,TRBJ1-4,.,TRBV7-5,TGTGCCAGAAGCCGTCTCCAGACACGTCCTAATGAAAAACTGTTTTTT,CARSRLQTRPNEKLFF
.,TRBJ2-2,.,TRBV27,TGTGCCAGCCCGCCGAGCACCGGGGAGCTGTTTTTT,CASPPSTGELFF
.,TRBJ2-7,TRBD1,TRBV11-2,TGTGCCAGCAGTCCCCGGACAGGGGTGGGGTACGAGCAGTACTTC,CASSPRTGVGYEQYF
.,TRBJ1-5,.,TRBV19,TGTGCCAGTACAAATGGCGAGGGTAGCAATCAGCCCCAGCATTTT,CASTNGEGSNQPQHF
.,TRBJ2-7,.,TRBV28,TGTGCCAGCAGTTCTGCCCTAGCCCCATCCTTTTTCGAGCAGTACTTC,CASSSALAPSFFEQYF
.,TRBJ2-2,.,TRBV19,TGTGCCAGCCTGAGGGCCCCGAACACCGGGGAGCTGTTTTTT,CASLRAPNTGELFF
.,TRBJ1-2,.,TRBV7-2,TGTGCCAGCAGCTTAATCGGTTTTGGAGCTAACTATGGCTACACCTTC,CASSLIGFGANYGYTF
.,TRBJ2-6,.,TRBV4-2,TGTGCCAGCACCTACCTGAGGGAATTAATATACACTGGGGCCAACGTCCTGACTTTC,CASTYLRELIYTGANVLTF
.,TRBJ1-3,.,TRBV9,TGTGCCAGCAGCGTAGGGCCAGATTTCTCTGGAAACACCATATATTTT,CASSVGPDFSGNTIYF
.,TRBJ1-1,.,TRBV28,TGTGCCAGCAGGAGACAAGTCCCTGAAGCTTTCTTT,CASRRQVPEAFF
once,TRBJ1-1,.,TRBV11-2,TGTGCCAGCGATTCCGTAGGGAGCACTGAAGCTTTCTTT,CASDSVGSTEAFF
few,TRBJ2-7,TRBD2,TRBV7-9,TGTGCCAGCAGCTCTGGACTAGCGGGACGTTTC,CASSSGLAGRF
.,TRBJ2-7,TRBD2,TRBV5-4,TGTGCCAGCAGCTCCGGGAGGTCGTACGAGCAGTACTTC,CASSSGRSYEQYF
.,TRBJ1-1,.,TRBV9,TGTGCCAGCAGCGCGGGGGACTCCGTCGACACTGAAGCTTTCTTT,CASSAGDSVDTEAFF
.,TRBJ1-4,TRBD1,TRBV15,TGTGCCACCAGCAGAGATGAAGGGGGCTGGGAAAAACTGTTTTTT,CATSRDEGGWEKLFF
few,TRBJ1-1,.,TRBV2,TGTGCCAGCAGTGAACCCCCGGCTGAAGCTTTCTTT,CASSEPPAEAFF
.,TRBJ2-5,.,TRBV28,TGTGCCAGCAGTACCCAGGGCAGGGAGACCCAGTACTTC,CASSTQGRETQYF
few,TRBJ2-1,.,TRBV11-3,TGTGCCAGCAGCCATATCCGGGACAATGAGCAGTTCTTC,CASSHIRDNEQFF
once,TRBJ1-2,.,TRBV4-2,TGTGCCAGCAGCCAAGATTTAACAGAAAACTATGGCTACACCTTC,CASSQDLTENYGYTF
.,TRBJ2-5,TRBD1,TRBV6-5,TGTGCCAGCAGTTATAGGGGGCTGGGAGAGACCCAGTACTTC,CASSYRGLGETQYF
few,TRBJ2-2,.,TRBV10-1,TGCGCCATTGGAGCGGATTTCACCGGGGAGCTGTTTTTT,CAIGADFTGELFF
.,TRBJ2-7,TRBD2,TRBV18,TGTGCCAGCTCCGAAGCTAGGCTAGCGGGAGTCTCGAGCCACGAGCAGTACTTC,CASSEARLAGVSSHEQYF
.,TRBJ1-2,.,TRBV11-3,TGTGCCAGCAGTCAGGGTGACTATGGCTACACCTTC,CASSQGDYGYTF
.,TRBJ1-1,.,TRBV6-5,TGTGCCTCCGCTGTTAAGGCAGGGCCCACTGAAGCTTTCTTT,CASAVKAGPTEAFF
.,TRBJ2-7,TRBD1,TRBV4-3,TGCGCCAGCAGCCAAGCGGTCGCAGGGGGCGAGCAGTACTTC,CASSQAVAGGEQYF
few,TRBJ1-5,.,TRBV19,TGTGCCAGTAGTATAGACATTTCTCAGCCCCAGCATTTT,CASSIDISQPQHF
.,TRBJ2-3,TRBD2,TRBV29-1,TGCAGCGTACACCAAGGCGGGGGTACGCAGTATTTT,CSVHQGGGTQYF
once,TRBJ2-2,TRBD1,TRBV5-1,TGCGCCAGCAGCTTACCCCGGGACAGGGAGAACACCGGGGAGCTGTTTTTT,CASSLPRDRENTGELFF
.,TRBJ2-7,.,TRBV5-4,TGTGCCAGCAGCTTCTTGTCCGAGCAGTACTTC,CASSFLSEQYF
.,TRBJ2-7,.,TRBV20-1,TGCAGTGTCCTGCAGGATGAGGAGCAGTACTTC,CSVLQDEEQYF
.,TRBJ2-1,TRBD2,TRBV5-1,TGCGCCAGCAGCCGCGGGACTAGCGGGAACTACAATGAGCAGTTCTTC,CASSRGTSGNYNEQFF
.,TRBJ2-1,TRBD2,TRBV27,TGTGCCAGCAGTAAGCGGGAGGGACACAATGAGCAGTTCTTC,CASSKREGHNEQFF
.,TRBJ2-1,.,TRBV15,TGTGCCACCAGCGGTACGCGGCAATCCTACAATGAGCAGTTCTTC,CATSGTRQSYNEQFF
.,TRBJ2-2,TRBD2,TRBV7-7,TGTGCTAGCAGCATTGGACTAGCGGGGGGAGGGGAGCTGTTTTTT,CASSIGLAGGGELFF
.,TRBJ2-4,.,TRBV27,TGTGCCAGCAGTTCCCATTCGACTAGTAGCGTCATTCAGTACTTC,CASSSHSTSSVIQYF
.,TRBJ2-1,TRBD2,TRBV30,TGTGCCTGGAGTGGGCTGAACGGGAGGGCCAGTGAGCAGTTCTTC,CAWSGLNGRASEQFF
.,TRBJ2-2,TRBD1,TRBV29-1,TGCAGCGTTGAAGGGCAGGGGGCGGCCGGGGAGCTGTTTTTT,CSVEGQGAAGELFF
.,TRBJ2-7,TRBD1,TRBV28,TGTGCCAGCATATCCCCCCCGGGGACAGGCCCCTACGAGCAGTACTTC,CASISPPGTGPYEQYF
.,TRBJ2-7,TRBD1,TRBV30,TGTGCCTGGAGTGACACCCCGGGACAGGGGAAGGTGGGGCAGTACTTC,CAWSDTPGQGKVGQYF